Below are 28 T cell receptor beta chains sequenced from a single sample in a study of T cells in Graves' hyperthyroidism and ophthalmopathy. TCR beta CDR3 sequences were amplified from RNA transcripts. In the first-round RT-PCR of the TCR CDR3, the HTBI primer set was used. MiXCR, run by TCRdb on the multiplex PCR reads, gives a single entry per CDR3 protein. The data show fewer than 800,000 distinct CDR3 sequences, 15% to 20% seen once. Material: blood. These receptors were obtained from a man aged 18 to 30 with Graves' hyperthyroidism.

This clonotype came up a few times. The chain is built from TRBV5-1 and TRBJ2-7; TRBD2 is a possible D gene (5 bases). Germline CDR1 is SGHRS and CDR2 is YFSETQ. The CDR3 covers 14 residues. V was pared by 4 bases and J by 4 bases, with 15 bases between. The CDR3 DNA sequence: TGCGCCAGCAGCGGGCGAAGAGGGCAGTACGAGCAGTACTTC. This sequence encodes CASSGRRGQYEQYF.

The chain couples TRBV6-5 to TRBJ1-5; unclear D gene. Between the trimmed V and J ends, which lost 0 bases and 6 bases, there was a span of 12 bases. The CDR3 is made up of 15 amino acids. Germline V CDR1 and CDR2: MNHEY, SVGAGI. Written as DNA, the CDR3 is TGTGCCAGCAGTTACTCGAACGAGGTGGGTCAGCCCCAGCATTTT. It encodes CASSYSNEVGQPQHF.

This clonotype was seen repeatedly, ten times or more. At one of its ends the junction is not consistent with the germline gene, which may arise from a read error. This chain connects TRBV5-1 to TRBJ2-1, with 12 bases matching TRBD2. CDR1 and CDR2 (germline): SGHRS, YFSETQ. CDR3 length: 14 amino acids. In nucleotides, the CDR3 is TGTGCCAGCAGCCTCGGACTAGCGGGGAATGAGCAGTTCTTC. Residues: CASSLGLAGNEQFF.

The chain employs TRBV29-1 and TRBJ1-1, with 9 bases lining up with TRBD1. From germline, CDR1 is SQVTM and CDR2 ANQGSEA. The CDR3 is 12 residues long. V shed 7 bases, J shed 5 bases, and the junction held 5 bases outside the gene matches. CDR3 in DNA: TGCAGCGACGGACAGGGGTTAACTGAAGCTTTCTTT. Its translation: CSDGQGLTEAFF.

This clonotype was seen at least ten times. The rearrangement links TRBV3-1 to TRBJ2-3; D ambiguous. Germline CDR1 reads LGHDT; CDR2 reads YNNKEL (reference sequence). V dropped 2 bases and J dropped 4 bases, with 7 bases sitting between them. The CDR3 extends over 13 amino acids. The CDR3 nucleotides are TGTGCCAGCAGCCAAATGGGGTCAGATACGCAGTATTTT. Residues: CASSQMGSDTQYF.

This clonotype was seen ten or more times. The chain is built from TRBV28 and TRBJ2-4; TRBD2 is a possible D gene (6 bases). Trimming pared 1 base from V and 1 base from J, leaving 23 bases between. Germline V gene sequence: CDR1 MDHEN, CDR2 SYDVKM. The CDR3 extends over 20 amino acids. The CDR3 region is CASSLYLVAAPRRAKNIQYF. In DNA, the CDR3 is TGTGCCAGCAGTTTATACTTGGTAGCGGCCCCCCGGCGGGCCAAAAACATTCAGTACTTC.

The chain has TRBV14 and TRBJ1-2; possibly TRBD1 for D (5 bases). Germline V gene data show CDR1 as SGHDN and CDR2 as FVKESK. The V and J ends lost 5 bases and 8 bases respectively, with 15 bases between them. This CDR3 is 13 amino acids long. CDR3 DNA: TGTGCCAGCAGCATGGACAACCTGGGGGGCTACACCTTC. Translating it yields CASSMDNLGGYTF.

V usage is TRBV18 and J usage is TRBJ1-1; a weak D match, TRBD1 (5 bases). The CDR3 sequence is 11 residues long. Germline CDR1 KGHSH, CDR2 LQKENI. Trimming removed 6 bases at V and 7 bases at J, with 9 bases between. The CDR3 nucleotides are TGTGCCAGCTCGGCGGGGGTTGAAGCTTTCTTT. Its protein is CASSAGVEAFF.

This clonotype came up many times. V gene TRBV29-1 combines with J gene TRBJ2-4, with D possibly matching TRBD2 (6 bases). The CDR3 totals 16 residues. Trimming stripped 2 bases from V and 5 bases from J, with 19 bases between. The germline V gene has CDR1 SQVTM and CDR2 ANQGSEA. CDR3 region: CSVETSGEGEENIQYF. CDR3 in DNA: TGCAGCGTTGAAACTTCGGGGGAAGGGGAGGAAAACATTCAGTACTTC.

The rearrangement uses TRBV20-1 and TRBJ2-1; D not resolved. Trimming left V 3 bases short and J 0 bases short, with 9 bases between. In germline, CDR1 is DFQATT, CDR2 SNEGSKA (reference sequence). The CDR3 spans 14 residues. In nucleotides, the CDR3 is TGCAGTGCTAGCGGCTCAAGCTCCTACAATGAGCAGTTCTTC. It encodes CSASGSSSYNEQFF.

This clonotype appeared a few times. The CDR3, as DNA: TGTGCCAGTAGTCCCTCTACAGGGTCCTGGGCTGGCTACACCTTC. Translating it yields CASSPSTGSWAGYTF. This sequence joins TRBV19 and TRBJ1-2; possible D gene TRBD1, 6 bases. The ends were cut back, 5 bases at V and 7 bases at J, with 20 bases in the middle. The CDR3 is 15 residues long. The germline V gene encodes CDR1 LNHDA and CDR2 SQIVND (reference sequence).

In this sample, this clonotype turned up many times. This chain uses TRBV18 with TRBJ2-1, with 9 bases lining up with TRBD1. Germline-derived CDR1 and CDR2 are KGHSH and LQKENI. This CDR3 region has 14 residues. V shed 2 bases, J shed 10 bases, and the junction held 6 bases outside the gene matches. The CDR3 spells CASSPGTGSVEQFF. For the CDR3, the DNA is TGTGCCAGCTCACCAGGGACAGGGTCCGTGGAGCAGTTCTTC.

This clonotype was found many times. The V gene is TRBV3-1, the J gene TRBJ1-2; the D is unclear. The CDR3 extends over 14 amino acids. CDR1 and CDR2 (germline): LGHDT, YNNKEL (reference sequence). Between the trimmed V and J ends, which lost 2 bases and 3 bases, there was a span of 10 bases. CDR3 loop: CASSQRLADYGYTF. The CDR3 bases are TGTGCCAGCAGCCAACGGCTGGCTGACTATGGCTACACCTTC. Full variable domain (rest looked up from reference TRBV3-1 and TRBJ1-2): DTAVSQTPKYLVTQMGNDKSIKCEQNLGHDTMYWYKQDSKKFLKIMFSYNNKELIINETVPNRFSPKSPDKAHLNLHINSLELGDSAVYFCASSQRLADYGYTFGSGTRLTVV.

The rearrangement joins TRBV15 to TRBJ2-1; possible D gene TRBD2, 6 bases. The CDR3 sequence is 14 residues long. Germline CDR1 is LNHNV and CDR2 is YYDKDF (reference sequence). Deletions cut 0 bases from V and 6 bases from J, with 9 bases between. CDR3 coding DNA: TGTGCCACCAGCAGAGATCGGAGGGGCAATGAGCAGTTCTTC. Translated, it gives CATSRDRRGNEQFF. Using reference TRBV15 and TRBJ2-1 for the parts outside the CDR3, the full variable domain is DAMVIQNPRYQVTQFGKPVTLSCSQTLNHNVMYWYQQKSSQAPKLLFHYYDKDFNNEADTPDNFQSRRPNTSFCFLDIRSPGLGDTAMYLCATSRDRRGNEQFFGPGTRLTVL.

This clonotype was observed many times. The gene calls are TRBV30 and TRBJ2-1, with D perhaps matching TRBD2 (6 bases). Germline lookup yields CDR1 GTSNPN and CDR2 SVGIG (reference sequence). Trimming shortened V by 3 bases and J by 6 bases, and 15 bases separated the two germline ends. CDR3 size: 14 residues. The DNA of the CDR3 is TGTGCCTGGAGCGGGTGGGGTAGCGGCAATGAGCAGTTCTTC. Translated: CAWSGWGSGNEQFF.

This clonotype has just a few counts. V gene TRBV5-1 combines with J gene TRBJ2-3, with TRBD2 matching 7 bases. CDR3 size: 16 residues. The V gene's germline CDR1 is SGHRS and CDR2 YFSETQ. V was pared by 4 bases and J by 0 bases, with 8 bases of the junction left unmatched. CDR3 in amino acids: CASSKLAETSTDTQYF. In DNA, the CDR3 is TGCGCCAGCAGCAAGCTAGCGGAGACTAGCACAGATACGCAGTATTTT.

Only a few counts were recorded for this clonotype. The rearrangement links TRBV2 to TRBJ2-4; 8 bases fit TRBD1. This CDR3 is built from 17 residues. The V and J ends lost 6 bases and 1 base, in that order; junction bases with no gene match: 11. Germline CDR1 SNHLY, CDR2 FYNNEI. Here the CDR3 reads CASRGAKDRAAKNIQYF. In DNA form, the CDR3 reads TGTGCCAGCAGAGGAGCTAAGGACAGGGCGGCCAAAAACATTCAGTACTTC.

The gene calls are TRBV19 and TRBJ2-3; 7 bases are a match to TRBD2. Losses at the gene ends were 5 bases for V and 5 bases for J; bases not matched to a gene: 10. Germline assignment: CDR1 LNHDA and CDR2 SQIVND (reference sequence). The CDR3 has 15 residues. The CDR3 protein is CASSERTRGRDTQYF. The CDR3 coding sequence is TGTGCCAGTAGTGAGCGGACTAGAGGTAGAGATACGCAGTATTTT.

With respect to this clonotype: The final CDR3 position lacks the conserved phenylalanine or tryptophan, pointing to a likely read error. The gene calls are TRBV3-1 and TRBJ1-2; no firm D call. Trimming removed 3 bases at V and 0 bases at J, with 11 bases between. The CDR3 is 15 residues long. Per the germline V gene, CDR1 is LGHDT and CDR2 is YNNKEL (reference sequence). This CDR3 reads CASSQNWDTNYGYTL. In DNA form, the CDR3 reads TGTGCCAGCAGCCAGAACTGGGATACTAACTATGGCTACACCCTC.

This chain uses TRBV27 with TRBJ2-3, with 7 bases identical to TRBD1. The ends lost 6 bases at V and 3 bases at J; junction bases unmatched: 15. The CDR3 extends over 17 amino acids. CDR1 and CDR2 from the germline V gene are MNHEY and SMNVEV (reference sequence). The CDR3 nucleotides are TGTGCCAGCAGCTCCCCAGGGGGAGACAGGATGACAGATACGCAGTATTTT. Amino acids: CASSSPGGDRMTDTQYF.

This clonotype showed up many times. J is TRBJ2-7 and V is TRBV29-1, with TRBD1 matching 11 bases. The V gene's germline CDR1 is SQVTM and CDR2 ANQGSEA. CDR3 size: 13 residues. Trimming cost V 6 bases and J 4 bases; bases outside gene matches: 5. This CDR3 reads CSVGQGEMYEQYF. In DNA, the CDR3 is TGCAGCGTGGGACAGGGGGAGATGTACGAGCAGTACTTC.

The gene calls are TRBV12-5 and TRBJ1-4, with a weak D call TRBD1 (6 bases). Germline V gene lookup returns CDR1 LGHNT and CDR2 FRNRAP. This CDR3 spans 15 amino acids. Between the trimmed V and J ends, which lost 5 bases and 0 bases, there was a span of 10 bases. The CDR3 DNA reads as TGTGCTAGTGGTCCAGGGGATACAACTAATGAAAAACTGTTTTTT. Translation: CASGPGDTTNEKLFF.

CDR3 nucleotide sequence: TGTGCCAGCAGTACGGACTTCGGGGAGACCCAGTACTTC. Translating gives CASSTDFGETQYF. This chain connects TRBV2 to TRBJ2-5; D possibly corresponds to TRBD2 (5 bases). Between the trimmed V and J ends, which lost 5 bases and 5 bases, there was a span of 12 bases. This CDR3 comprises 13 residues. CDR1 SNHLY and CDR2 FYNNEI come from the germline V gene.

This clonotype was seen only once. The genes are TRBV7-9 and TRBJ2-1; TRBD1 is a possible D gene (6 bases). The CDR3 spans 12 residues. Trimming stripped 4 bases from V and 12 bases from J, with 13 bases between. Per the germline V gene, CDR1 is SEHNR and CDR2 is FQNEAQ (reference sequence). The CDR3 reads CASSSHRELQFF. The CDR3 DNA is TGTGCCAGCAGCTCTCACAGGGAATTGCAGTTCTTC.

This clonotype was detected many times. The chain recombines TRBV20-1 with TRBJ2-2; D unclear. Germline V gene data show CDR1 as DFQATT and CDR2 as SNEGSKA (reference sequence). The V end lost 4 bases, the J end lost 6 bases, and 6 bases lay between the germline ends. The CDR3 has 11 residues. CDR3 DNA: TGCAGTGCTATGGATGCCGGGGAGCTGTTTTTT. As protein: CSAMDAGELFF.

This clonotype was seen repeatedly, ten times or more. The J gene is TRBJ1-3, the V gene TRBV28, with D maybe TRBD1 (5 bases). The CDR3 has 16 residues. The germline CDR1 and CDR2 sequences are MDHEN and SYDVKM. The V end was cut by 3 bases, the J end by 2 bases, with 14 bases between. CDR3 DNA sequence: TGTGCCAGCAGTTTTGGCGGGGGATACGCTGGAAACACCATATATTTT. It yields the protein CASSFGGGYAGNTIYF.

The chain has TRBV5-1 and TRBJ1-1; D may be TRBD1 (5 bases). This CDR3 region has 16 residues. Looked up from germline, CDR1 is SGHRS and CDR2 is YFSETQ. The V gene lost 3 bases and the J gene lost 0 bases, with 15 bases spanning the gap. CDR3 DNA sequence: TGCGCCAGCAGCTACGGGACCGCCGCCCTGAACACTGAAGCTTTCTTT. Amino acid sequence: CASSYGTAALNTEAFF.

This clonotype was observed at least ten times. This chain connects TRBV20-1 to TRBJ2-5; no clear D gene. Trimming pared 2 bases from V and 1 base from J, leaving 11 bases between. The V gene's germline CDR1 is DFQATT and CDR2 SNEGSKA (reference sequence). This CDR3 is built from 14 residues. The CDR3 reads CSARSLGSQETQYF. CDR3 in DNA: TGCAGTGCTAGAAGTTTGGGCTCCCAAGAGACCCAGTACTTC.